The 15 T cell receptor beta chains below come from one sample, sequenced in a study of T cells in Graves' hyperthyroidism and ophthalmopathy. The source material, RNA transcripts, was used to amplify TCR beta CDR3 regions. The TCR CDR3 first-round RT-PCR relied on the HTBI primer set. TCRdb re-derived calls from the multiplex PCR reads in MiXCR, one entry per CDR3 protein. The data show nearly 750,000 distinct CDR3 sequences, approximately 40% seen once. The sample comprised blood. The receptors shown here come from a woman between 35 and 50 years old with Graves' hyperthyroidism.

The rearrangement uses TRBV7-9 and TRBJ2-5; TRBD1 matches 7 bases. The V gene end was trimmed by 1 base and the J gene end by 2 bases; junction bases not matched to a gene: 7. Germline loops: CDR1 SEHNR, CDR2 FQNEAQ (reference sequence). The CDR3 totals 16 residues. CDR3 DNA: TGTGCCAGCAGCTTAGGAGCAGGGGGAGTTCAAGAGACCCAGTACTTC. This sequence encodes CASSLGAGGVQETQYF.

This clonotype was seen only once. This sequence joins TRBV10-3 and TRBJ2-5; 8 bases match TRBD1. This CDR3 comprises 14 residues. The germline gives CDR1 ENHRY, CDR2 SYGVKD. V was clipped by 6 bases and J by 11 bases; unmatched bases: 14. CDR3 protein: CAIRGQAVTDTQYF. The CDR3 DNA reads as TGTGCCATCAGGGGACAGGCGGTCACAGATACGCAGTACTTC.

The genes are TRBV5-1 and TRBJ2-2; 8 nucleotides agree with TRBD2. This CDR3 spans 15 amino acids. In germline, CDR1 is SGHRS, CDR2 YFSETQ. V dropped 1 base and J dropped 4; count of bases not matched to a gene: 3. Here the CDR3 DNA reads TGCGCCAGCAGCTTGAACGGGGGGGCCACCGGGGAGCTGTTTTTT. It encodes CASSLNGGATGELFF. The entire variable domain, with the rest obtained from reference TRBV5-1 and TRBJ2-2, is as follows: KAGVTQTPRYLIKTRGQQVTLSCSPISGHRSVSWYQQTPGQGLQFLFEYFSETQRNKGNFPGRFSGRQFSNSRSEMNVSTLELGDSALYLCASSLNGGATGELFFGEGSRLTVL.

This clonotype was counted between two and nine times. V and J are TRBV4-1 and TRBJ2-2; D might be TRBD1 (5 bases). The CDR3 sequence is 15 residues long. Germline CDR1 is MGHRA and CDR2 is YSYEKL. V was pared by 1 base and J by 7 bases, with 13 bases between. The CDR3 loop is CASSQVNRGVGELFF. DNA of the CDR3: TGCGCCAGCAGCCAAGTAAATAGGGGTGTCGGGGAGCTGTTTTTT.

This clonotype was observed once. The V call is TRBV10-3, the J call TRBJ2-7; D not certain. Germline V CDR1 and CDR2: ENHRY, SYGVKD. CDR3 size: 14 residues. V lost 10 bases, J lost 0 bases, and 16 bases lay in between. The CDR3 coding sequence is TGTGCCAGCGTAAAGAGTACGGACTCCTACGAGCAGTACTTC. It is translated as CASVKSTDSYEQYF.

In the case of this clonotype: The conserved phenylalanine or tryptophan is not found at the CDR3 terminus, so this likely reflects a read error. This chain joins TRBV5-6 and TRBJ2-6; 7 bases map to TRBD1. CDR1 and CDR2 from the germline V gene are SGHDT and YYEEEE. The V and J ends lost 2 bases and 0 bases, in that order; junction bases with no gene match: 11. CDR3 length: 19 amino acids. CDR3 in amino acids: CASSLQPGQIVSGANVLTL. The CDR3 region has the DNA TGTGCCAGCAGCTTACAGCCGGGACAGATAGTCTCTGGGGCCAACGTCCTGACTCTC.

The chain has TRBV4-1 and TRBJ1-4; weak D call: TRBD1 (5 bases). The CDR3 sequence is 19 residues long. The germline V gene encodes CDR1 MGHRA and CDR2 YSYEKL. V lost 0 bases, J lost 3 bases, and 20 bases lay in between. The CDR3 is CASSQDKGRVLLANEKLFF. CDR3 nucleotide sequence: TGCGCCAGCAGCCAAGATAAAGGCAGGGTTTTGTTGGCTAATGAAAAACTGTTTTTT.

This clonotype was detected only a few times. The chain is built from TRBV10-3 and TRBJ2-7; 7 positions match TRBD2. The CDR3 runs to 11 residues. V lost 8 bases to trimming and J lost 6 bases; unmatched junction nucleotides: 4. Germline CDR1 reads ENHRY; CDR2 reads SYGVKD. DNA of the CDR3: TGTGCCATCGGGGGGGGGGGCGAGCAGTACTTC. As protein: CAIGGGGEQYF.

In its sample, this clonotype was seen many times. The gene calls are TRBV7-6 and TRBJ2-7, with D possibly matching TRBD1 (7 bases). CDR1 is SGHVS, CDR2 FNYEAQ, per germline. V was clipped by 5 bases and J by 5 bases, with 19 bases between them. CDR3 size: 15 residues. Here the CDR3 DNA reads TGTGCCAGCAGCCGCCCGGCAGGGGGGATAAACGAGCAGTACTTC. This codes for CASSRPAGGINEQYF.

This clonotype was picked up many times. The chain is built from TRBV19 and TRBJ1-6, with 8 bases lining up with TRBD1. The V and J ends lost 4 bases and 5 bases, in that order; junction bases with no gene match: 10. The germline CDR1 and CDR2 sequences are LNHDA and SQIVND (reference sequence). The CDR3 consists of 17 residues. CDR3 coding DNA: TGTGCCAGTAGTACAGGGGGCGGGGGCCTCAATAATTCACCCCTCCACTTT. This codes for CASSTGGGGLNNSPLHF.

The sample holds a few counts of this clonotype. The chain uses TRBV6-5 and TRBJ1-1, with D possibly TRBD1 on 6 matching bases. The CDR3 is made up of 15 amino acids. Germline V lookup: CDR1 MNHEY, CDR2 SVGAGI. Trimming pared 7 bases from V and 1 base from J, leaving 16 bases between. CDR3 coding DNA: TGTGCCAGCACCGCGGGGGCGGGGGCGAACACTGAAGCTTTCTTT. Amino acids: CASTAGAGANTEAFF.

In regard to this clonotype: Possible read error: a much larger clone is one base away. The CDR3 region has the DNA TGTGCCAGCAGCTTAGCCGGGACAGGGTCGTGGGCGCAGCCCCAGCATTTT. As protein: CASSLAGTGSWAQPQHF. The rearrangement joins TRBV11-2 to TRBJ1-5; 9 nucleotides match TRBD1. CDR1 SGHAT and CDR2 FQNNGV come from the germline V gene. With 1 base clipped from V and 7 bases from J, the junction kept 11 bases outside the gene matches. The CDR3 length is 17 residues. Full variable domain (remainder filled in from reference TRBV11-2 and TRBJ1-5): EAGVAQSPRYKIIEKRQSVAFWCNPISGHATLYWYQQILGQGPKLLIQFQNNGVVDDSQLPKDRFSAERLKGVDSTLKIQPAKLEDSAVYLCASSLAGTGSWAQPQHFGDGTRLSIL.

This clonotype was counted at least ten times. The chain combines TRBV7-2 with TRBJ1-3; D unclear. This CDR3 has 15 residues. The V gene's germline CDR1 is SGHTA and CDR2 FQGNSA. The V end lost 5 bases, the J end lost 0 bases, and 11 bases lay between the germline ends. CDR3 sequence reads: CASSQGGSSGNTIYF. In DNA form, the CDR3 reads TGTGCCAGCAGCCAAGGAGGGAGCTCTGGAAACACCATATATTTT.

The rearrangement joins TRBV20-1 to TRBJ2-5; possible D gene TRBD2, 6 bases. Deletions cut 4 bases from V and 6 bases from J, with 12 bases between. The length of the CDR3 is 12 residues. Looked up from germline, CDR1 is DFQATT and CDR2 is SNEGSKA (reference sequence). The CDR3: CSAMGSGQTQYF. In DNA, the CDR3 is TGCAGTGCTATGGGGAGCGGGCAGACCCAGTACTTC.

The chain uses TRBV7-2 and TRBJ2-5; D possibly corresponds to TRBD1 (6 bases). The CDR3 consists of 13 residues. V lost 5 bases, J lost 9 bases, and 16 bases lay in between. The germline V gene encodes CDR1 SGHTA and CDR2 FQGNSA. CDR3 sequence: CASSGGPNQPQYF. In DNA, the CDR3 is TGTGCCAGCAGCGGGGGCCCCAATCAGCCCCAGTACTTC.